The subject of this entry is one T cell receptor beta chain. Its antigen is unknown. This sample stems from a study of monozygotic twins with inflammatory bowel disease. Study results and caveats: Researchers report that IBD patients shared fewer clonotypes with others than healthy twins, especially amid disease activity. Possibly because of limited power, concordant and discordant twins showed no difference in repertoire similarity. Using the inverse Simpson index, IBD patients had lower TCRbeta diversity than healthy co-twins.

TCRdb re-called the 5' RACE reads; every CDR3 protein appears as one record, without DNA. The sample table includes some 450,000 distinct CDR3 sequences. Per germline, CDR1 SNHLY and CDR2 FYNNEI. CDR3 length: 17 amino acids. A roughly 2.5 ml blood sample was drawn per donor. The sample comprised blood. This chain links TRBV2 with TRBJ2-2; TCRdb's D call of TRBD1 is untestable without DNA. This TCR was recovered from a human donor with ulcerative colitis or Crohn's disease, or a healthy co-twin of an affected twin (not recorded which). This CDR3 reads CASSDSRGVGSTGELFF.